The entry that follows covers one T cell receptor beta chain sequence. What it recognizes is unknown. This sample was included in a study of T cell responses to AZD1222 COVID-19 vaccine. Study-level background: Second doses at about 4 or about 12 weeks were pooled.

Repertoires were generated with immunoSEQ multiplex PCR, while TCRdb's copy carries only in-frame clones and drops some. The table lists roughly 30,000 clones, approximately 88% of them singletons, with roughly 1.3% in the top ten. Study-level results: Just a handful of people given AZD1222 tested seropositive at baseline. At 160-218 and 743-854, vaccine-associated CD4 TCRs were dominant, and they spanned spike. There were mostly white British donors and more females than males, and clonal diversity was possibly underestimated.

The TCR originated in an adult in good health. Sequencing used peripheral blood, obtained on day 0 of AZD1222 vaccination.

CDR3 amino acids: CASSTGTGFGGELFF. CDR3 nucleotide sequence: TGTGCCAGCAGCACCGGGACAGGGTTCGGCGGGGAGCTGTTTTTT. The chain is built from TRBV6-6 and TRBJ2-2, with TRBD1 matching 9 bases. The CDR3 extends over 15 amino acids. Germline CDR1 MNHNY, CDR2 SVGAGI (reference sequence). The ends lost 6 bases at V and 7 bases at J; junction bases unmatched: 9.